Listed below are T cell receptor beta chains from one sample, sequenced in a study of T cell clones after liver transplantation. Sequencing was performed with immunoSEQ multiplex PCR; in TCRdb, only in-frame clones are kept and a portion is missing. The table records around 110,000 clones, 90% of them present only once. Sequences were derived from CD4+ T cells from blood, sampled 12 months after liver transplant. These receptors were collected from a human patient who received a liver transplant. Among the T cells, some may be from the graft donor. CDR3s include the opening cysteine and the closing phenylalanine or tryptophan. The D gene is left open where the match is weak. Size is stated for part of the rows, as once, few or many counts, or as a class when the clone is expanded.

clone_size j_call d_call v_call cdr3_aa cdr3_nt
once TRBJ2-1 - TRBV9 CASSVEPGTYNEQFF TGTGCCAGCAGCGTAGAGCCGGGGACCTACAATGAGCAGTTCTTC
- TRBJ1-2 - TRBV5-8 CASSFLWPEPPYGYTF TGTGCCAGCAGCTTTCTCTGGCCAGAGCCCCCCTATGGCTACACCTTC
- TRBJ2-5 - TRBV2 CASSEAPGPQETQYF TGTGCCAGCAGTGAAGCCCCGGGGCCTCAAGAGACCCAGTACTTC
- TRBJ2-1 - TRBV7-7 CASSLSWDSNNEQFF TGTGCCAGCAGCTTATCCTGGGACTCGAACAATGAGCAGTTCTTC
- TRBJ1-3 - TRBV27 CASKLSGTGNTIYF TGTGCCAGCAAATTATCCGGGACGGGAAACACCATATATTTT
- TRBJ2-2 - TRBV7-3 CASSLTLGGHGELFF TGTGCCAGCAGCTTAACCCTTGGTGGTCACGGGGAGCTGTTTTTT
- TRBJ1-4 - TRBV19 CASSFRTQSNEKLFF TGTGCCAGTAGTTTCCGGACACAATCTAATGAAAAACTGTTTTTT
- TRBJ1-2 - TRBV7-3 CASSPQPGDGYTF TGTGCCAGCAGTCCGCAGCCCGGGGATGGCTACACCTTC
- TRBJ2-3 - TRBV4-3 CASSRGGAGTDTQYF TGCGCCAGCAGCCGAGGGGGGGCCGGCACAGATACGCAGTATTTT
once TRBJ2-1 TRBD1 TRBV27 CASSSRDRGDEQFF TGTGCCAGCAGTTCCCGGGACAGGGGGGATGAGCAGTTCTTC
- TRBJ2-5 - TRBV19 CASSMQPGQETQYF TGTGCCAGTAGTATGCAACCGGGACAAGAGACCCAGTACTTC
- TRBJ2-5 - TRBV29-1 CSVEYGGETQYF TGCAGCGTTGAATACGGCGGGGAGACCCAGTACTTC
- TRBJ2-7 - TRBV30 CAWSVTGRPTQQYF TGTGCCTGGAGTGTCACAGGGAGGCCTACGCAGCAGTACTTC
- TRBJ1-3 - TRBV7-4 CASSLKSPRDGHSGNTIYF TGTGCCAGCAGTTTAAAGTCCCCCCGGGACGGTCACTCTGGAAACACCATATATTTT
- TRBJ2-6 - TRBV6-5 CASSYFLGSGANVLTF TGTGCCAGCAGTTACTTCTTGGGTTCTGGGGCCAACGTCCTGACTTTC
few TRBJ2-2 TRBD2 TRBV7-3 CASSSTSGRVAGELFF TGTGCCAGCAGCTCGACTAGCGGGAGGGTTGCCGGGGAGCTGTTTTTT
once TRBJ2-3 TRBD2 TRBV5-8 CASSYGTSALKTQYF TGTGCCAGCAGCTACGGGACTAGCGCGCTTAAAACGCAGTATTTT
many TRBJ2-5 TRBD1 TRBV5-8 CASSLWTGGGKTQYF TGTGCCAGCAGCCTCTGGACAGGGGGTGGGAAGACCCAGTACTTC
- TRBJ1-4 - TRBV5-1 CASSLSGTRNEKLFF TGCGCCAGCAGCTTGAGCGGGACAAGAAATGAAAAACTGTTTTTT
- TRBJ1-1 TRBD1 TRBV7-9 CASSIQGENTEAFF TGTGCCAGCAGCATACAGGGGGAGAACACTGAAGCTTTCTTT
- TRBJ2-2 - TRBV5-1 CASSLGQDNTGELFF TGCGCCAGCAGCTTGGGACAGGATAACACCGGGGAGCTGTTTTTT
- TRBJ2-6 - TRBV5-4 CASNRRRTNSGANVLTF TGTGCCAGCAACCGTAGGCGGACTAACTCTGGGGCCAACGTCCTGACTTTC
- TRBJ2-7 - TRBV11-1 CASSHRAENYEQYF TGTGCCAGCAGCCACCGGGCGGAGAACTACGAGCAGTACTTC
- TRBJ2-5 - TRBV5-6 CASSSLETQYF TGTGCCAGCAGCTCTCTAGAGACCCAGTACTTC
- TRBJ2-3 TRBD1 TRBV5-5 CASSFPTGGGEFTDTQYF TGTGCCAGCAGCTTCCCGACAGGGGGTGGGGAGTTCACAGATACGCAGTATTTT
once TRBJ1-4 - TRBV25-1 CASTGLLVEKLFF TGTGCCAGCACGGGTCTGCTCGTAGAAAAACTGTTTTTT
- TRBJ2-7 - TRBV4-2 CASSQDLSASQSYEQYF TGTGCCAGCAGCCAAGATCTTTCGGCTAGTCAATCCTACGAGCAGTACTTC
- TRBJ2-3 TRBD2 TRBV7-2 CASSPTGTSDTDTQYF TGTGCCAGCAGCCCCACCGGGACTAGCGACACAGATACGCAGTATTTT
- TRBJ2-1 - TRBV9 CASSPDGDSYNEQFF TGTGCCAGCAGCCCCGACGGGGACTCTTACAATGAGCAGTTCTTC
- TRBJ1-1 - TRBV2 CASRRSRGDTEAFF TGTGCCAGCAGACGGTCGCGGGGGGACACTGAAGCTTTCTTT
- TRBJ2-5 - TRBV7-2 CASSLGRMETQYF TGTGCCAGCAGCTTAGGCCGGATGGAGACCCAGTACTTC
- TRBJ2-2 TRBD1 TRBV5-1 CASSSQPGTANTGELFF TGCGCCAGCAGCTCACAACCCGGGACAGCGAACACCGGGGAGCTGTTTTTT
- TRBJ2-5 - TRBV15 CATSKSQGGQETQYF TGTGCCACCTCCAAGTCCCAAGGGGGTCAAGAGACCCAGTACTTC
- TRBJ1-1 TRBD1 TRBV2 CASRTAPGQGITEAFF TGTGCCAGCAGGACCGCTCCGGGACAGGGGATCACTGAAGCTTTCTTT
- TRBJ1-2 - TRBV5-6 CASSLAAGRGYTF TGTGCCAGCAGCTTGGCGGCAGGGAGGGGGTACACCTTC
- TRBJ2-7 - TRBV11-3 CASSPHRGAEQYF TGTGCCAGCAGCCCCCATAGGGGAGCCGAGCAGTACTTC
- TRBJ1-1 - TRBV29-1 CSVETQGNTEAFF TGCAGCGTTGAAACTCAGGGTAACACTGAAGCTTTCTTT
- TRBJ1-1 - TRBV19 CASSMDGGGYGEAFF TGTGCCAGTAGTATGGACGGTGGGGGGTACGGGGAAGCTTTCTTT
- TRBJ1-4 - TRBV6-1 CASSEIRALAWVPEKLFF TGTGCCAGCAGTGAAATAAGGGCTCTAGCGTGGGTCCCTGAAAAACTGTTTTTT
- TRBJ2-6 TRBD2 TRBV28 CASSRTSKLTF TGTGCCAGCAGTAGGACTAGCAAGCTGACTTTC
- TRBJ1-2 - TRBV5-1 CASSSHGTQKGYGYTF TGCGCCAGCAGCTCCCACGGGACCCAAAAGGGCTATGGCTACACCTTC
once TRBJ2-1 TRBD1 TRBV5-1 CASSLGQGYFTGLVF TGCGCCAGCAGTTTAGGACAGGGATATTTCACGGGTTTGGTCTTC
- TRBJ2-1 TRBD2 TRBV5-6 CASSRTSGRYNEQFF TGTGCCAGCAGCCGGACTAGCGGGAGATACAATGAGCAGTTCTTC
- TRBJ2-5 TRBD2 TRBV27 CASSLFASGRGETQYF TGTGCCAGCAGTTTATTCGCTAGCGGGAGGGGAGAGACCCAGTACTTC
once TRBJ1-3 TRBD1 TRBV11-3 CASWGTGPDGNTIYF TGTGCCAGCTGGGGGACAGGGCCGGATGGAAACACCATATATTTT
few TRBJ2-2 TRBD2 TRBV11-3 CASSLLGGGTGELFF TGTGCCAGCAGCTTACTCGGGGGAGGGACCGGGGAGCTGTTTTTT
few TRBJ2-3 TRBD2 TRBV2 CASSEEPAGRPDTQYF TGTGCCAGCAGTGAGGAGCCAGCGGGACGTCCAGATACGCAGTATTTT
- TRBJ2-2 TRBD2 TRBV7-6 CASRRTSGSTGELFF TGTGCCAGCAGGAGGACTAGCGGGAGCACCGGGGAGCTGTTTTTT
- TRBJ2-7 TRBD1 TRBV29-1 CSVATGVSYEQYF TGCAGCGTTGCGACAGGGGTTTCCTACGAGCAGTACTTC
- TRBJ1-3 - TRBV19 CASSIGRSSGNTIYF TGTGCCAGTAGTATAGGACGGTCCTCTGGAAACACCATATATTTT
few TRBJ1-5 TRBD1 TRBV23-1 CASSLGGTGIYSNQPQHF TGCGCCAGCAGTCTGGGAGGGACAGGGATCTATAGCAATCAGCCCCAGCATTTT
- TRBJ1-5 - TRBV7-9 CASSPSLGNQPQHF TGTGCCAGCAGCCCCTCCTTGGGGAATCAGCCCCAGCATTTT
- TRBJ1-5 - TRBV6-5 CASSYDGTFNQPQHF TGTGCCAGCAGTTACGATGGAACCTTCAATCAGCCCCAGCATTTT
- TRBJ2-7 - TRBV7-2 CASSPRGGAEEQYF TGTGCCAGCAGCCCGAGGGGGGGGGCAGAGGAGCAGTACTTC
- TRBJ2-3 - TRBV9 CASGPRADTDTQYF TGTGCCAGCGGGCCGCGAGCGGACACAGATACGCAGTATTTT
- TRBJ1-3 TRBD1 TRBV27 CASSTKSGTGINNSGNTIYF TGTGCCAGCAGTACCAAATCCGGGACAGGGATCAATAATTCTGGAAACACCATATATTTT
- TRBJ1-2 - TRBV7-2 CASSLNREAYGYTF TGTGCCAGCAGCTTAAACAGGGAGGCCTATGGCTACACCTTC
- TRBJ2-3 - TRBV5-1 CASSLGGTDTQYF TGCGCCAGCAGCCTCGGTGGAACAGATACGCAGTATTTT